At least ten counts were recorded for the clone carrying this TCR beta chain. The target antigen is unknown. V lost 5 bases to trimming and J lost 0 bases; unmatched junction nucleotides: 8. The CDR3 length is 18 residues. Per germline, CDR1 LGHNA and CDR2 YSLEER. Unique molecular identifiers were incorporated during preparation of the TCRbeta library. TCRdb passed the PCR reads through MiXCR, listing each CDR3 protein once. This table has under 300,000 distinct CDR3 sequences, roughly 12% appearing once. This specimen belongs to a study of T-cell reconstitution after alpha-beta-depleted transplantation in children. General study findings and limits: At one year after transplant, newly produced T cells mostly accounted for T-cell counts and diversity. It was reported that alpha-beta T cells came from several hundred expanded graft clones (about two months after transplant).

The sequence derives from a male patient aged 2 to 10 who had a stem cell transplant for chronic granulomatous disease, so the T cells may come from the graft donor. Sequencing was performed on peripheral blood, taken 180 days after TCRalphabeta/CD19-depleted stem cell transplant. J is TRBJ2-2 and V is TRBV4-3, with 11 bases matching TRBD2. This CDR3 is CASSDRLAGFANTGELFF. The CDR3 coding sequence is TGCGCCAGCAGCGACCGACTAGCGGGGTTCGCGAACACCGGGGAGCTGTTTTTT.